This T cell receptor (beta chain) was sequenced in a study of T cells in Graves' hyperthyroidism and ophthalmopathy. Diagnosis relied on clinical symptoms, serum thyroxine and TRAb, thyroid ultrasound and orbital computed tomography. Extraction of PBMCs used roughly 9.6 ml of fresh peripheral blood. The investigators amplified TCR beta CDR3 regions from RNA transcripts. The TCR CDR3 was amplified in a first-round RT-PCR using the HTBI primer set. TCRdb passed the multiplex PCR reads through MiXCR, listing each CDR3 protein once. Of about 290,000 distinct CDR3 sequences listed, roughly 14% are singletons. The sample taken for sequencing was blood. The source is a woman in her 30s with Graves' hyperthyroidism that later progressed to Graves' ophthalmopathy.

The CDR3 spells CASSQKPREAYNEQFF. Here the CDR3 DNA reads TGTGCCAGCAGCCAAAAACCCCGGGAGGCCTACAATGAGCAGTTCTTC. The rearrangement uses TRBV28 and TRBJ2-1, with TRBD2 identical over 7 bases. CDR3 size: 16 residues. V was clipped by 6 bases and J by 2 bases; unmatched bases: 10. Looked up from germline, CDR1 is MDHEN and CDR2 is SYDVKM.